This T cell receptor (beta chain) stems from a study of cytomegalovirus exposure and HLA in healthy donors. CDR1 MNHEY and CDR2 SMNVEV come from the germline V gene (reference sequence). The CDR3 consists of 15 residues. V shed 0 bases, J shed 6 bases, and the junction held 0 bases outside the gene matches. PCR primers comprised 60 Vbeta and 13 Jbeta primers. The repertoire was sequenced with immunoSEQ multiplex PCR; TCRdb's copy has only in-frame clones and lacks some. The table includes more than 150,000 clones, roughly nine tenths detected once. This rearrangement joins TRBV27 to TRBJ2-1, with 12 bases identical to TRBD2. The receptor was derived from a girl less than two years old in good health and CMV-seronegative. Sequencing used PBMCs. Here the CDR3 reads CASSLSTSGGNEQFF. CDR3 DNA sequence: TGTGCCAGCAGTTTATCGACTAGCGGGGGCAATGAGCAGTTCTTC.